Described below is a single T cell receptor (beta chain) sequence and its context. Its antigen is not known. Use of 60 Vbeta and 13 Jbeta primers characterized the PCR. Assay: immunoSEQ multiplex PCR; the TCRdb copy retains only in-frame clones and omits some. This table has about 140,000 clones, 73% appearing once. This specimen belongs to a study of cytomegalovirus exposure and HLA in healthy donors. Regarding the study as a whole: Accurate predictions that matched the HLA-A and HLA-B alleles of most subjects were reportedly made from TCR beta sequences. Presence/absence analyses assumed roughly uniform sequencing depth across donors.

The germline CDR1 and CDR2 sequences are SEHNR and FQNEAQ (reference sequence). Germline trimming cut 3 bases from V and 2 bases from J; bases unmatched to any gene: 3. The CDR3 has 14 amino acids. Sequencing used PBMCs. The receptor was isolated from a human donor in good health. This chain connects TRBV7-9 to TRBJ2-5; 7 positions match TRBD2. This CDR3 is CASSFGTMQETQYF. The CDR3 DNA reads as TGTGCCAGCAGCTTCGGGACTATGCAAGAGACCCAGTACTTC.